This entry features one T cell receptor beta chain sequence. Its antigen remains unknown. As for treatment: around 19 received Ad26.COV2.S at low or high dose, single or two shots; 5 received placebo; per-sample allocation not given. Specimen acquisition occurred on day 63 following the initial vaccine or placebo injection. The assay was immunoSEQ multiplex PCR, and TCRdb's table has in-frame clones only and misses some. Of 320,000 or so clones in the sample, 90% are singletons; the top ten hold 4.5% to 7%. The source of the sample is a study of Ad26.COV2.S vaccination and SARS-CoV-2 variants. Study information: In the study, Ad26.COV2.S was injected intramuscularly once, or twice 56 days apart. Study results and caveats: People given the vaccine had a wider spike-specific TCR breadth than placebo recipients did.

The V gene lost 3 bases and the J gene lost 5 bases, with 10 bases spanning the gap. CDR3 length equals 13 residues. Per the germline V gene, CDR1 is SNHLY and CDR2 is FYNNEI. The source of this sequence is a person aged 18-60 years who received the Ad26.COV2.S COVID-19 vaccine or a placebo. V gene TRBV2 combines with J gene TRBJ1-2; possible D gene TRBD1, 5 bases. Sequencing used peripheral blood, obtained in a trial of Ad26.COV2.S vaccine versus placebo. The CDR3 reads CASSDQGGYGYTF. Written as DNA, the CDR3 is TGTGCCAGCAGTGATCAGGGAGGGTATGGCTACACCTTC.